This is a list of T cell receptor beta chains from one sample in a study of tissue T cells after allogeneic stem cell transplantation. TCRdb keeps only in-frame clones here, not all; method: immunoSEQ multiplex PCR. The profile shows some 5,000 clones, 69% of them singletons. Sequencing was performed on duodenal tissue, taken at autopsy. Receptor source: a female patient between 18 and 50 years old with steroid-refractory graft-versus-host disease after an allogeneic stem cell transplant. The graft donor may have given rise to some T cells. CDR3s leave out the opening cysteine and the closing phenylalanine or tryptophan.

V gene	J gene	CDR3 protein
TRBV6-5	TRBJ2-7	ASVRGGGNEQY
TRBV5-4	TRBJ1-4	ASSLGRFNEKLF
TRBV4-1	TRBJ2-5	ASSQDWGGYQETQY
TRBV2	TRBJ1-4	ASSDRQGGEKLF
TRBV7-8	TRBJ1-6	ASSLEQGLLTLH
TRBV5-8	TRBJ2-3	ASSLERGARSTDTQY
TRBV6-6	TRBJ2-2	ASSYSTVTGELF
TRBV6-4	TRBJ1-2	ASSDWIRGSSYGYT
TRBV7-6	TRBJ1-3	ASSLDRSSSGNTIY
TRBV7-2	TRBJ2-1	ASRYNEQF
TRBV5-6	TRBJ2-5	ASSLGLQETQY
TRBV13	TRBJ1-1	ASSLLDWNTEAF
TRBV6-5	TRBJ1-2	ASSYSTDRNGYT
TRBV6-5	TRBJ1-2	ASSTGGRYGYT
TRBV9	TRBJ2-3	ASSTDRVMDTQY
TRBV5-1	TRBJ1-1	ASSTGTFPGEAF
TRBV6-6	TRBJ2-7	ASLKGAGEQY
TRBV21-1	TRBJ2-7	ASSKSLAGPYEQY
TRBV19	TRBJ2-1	ASSRGGTPYNEQF
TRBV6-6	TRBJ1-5	ASSISDRGNQPQH
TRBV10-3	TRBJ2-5	AISEGVPAISRQETQY